Sequencing of this TCR beta chain was carried out in a study of cytomegalovirus exposure and HLA in healthy donors. Looking at the study overall: It was reported in a later analysis that the 90 to 150 validation repertoires used the same platform as the approximately 600 first-cohort repertoires.

Unmatched junction bases numbered 8, after V lost 3 bases and J lost 3 bases. The CDR3 has 15 amino acids. Germline-derived CDR1 and CDR2 are LNHDA and SQIVND (reference sequence). A word on this clone: Its matching antigen is unknown.

Method: immunoSEQ multiplex PCR; TCRdb's copy keeps in-frame clones and lacks some. The data contain roughly 120,000 clones, around 94% of them singletons. Regarding the study as a whole: Under in vitro conditions, a few CMV-associated chains were confirmed as specific for CMV antigens. Across donors, most TCRs were seen rarely, yet some public ones were widespread.

The chain has TRBV19 and TRBJ2-7, with 7 bases identical to TRBD1. This receptor was identified in a woman between 18 and 30 years old in good health and CMV-seronegative. The sequenced sample consisted of PBMCs. As DNA, the CDR3 is TGTGCCAGTAGTATCCTACCGGGACAGTTCTACGAGCAGTACTTC. Its protein is CASSILPGQFYEQYF.